This T cell receptor (beta chain) was recovered during a study of T cell responses to AZD1222 COVID-19 vaccine. Whole-study findings and limits: Unmutated variant regions reportedly attract nearly half of all spike-specific TCRs. Clonal diversity was possibly underestimated, and white British individuals and females predominated among donors. Seropositive status at baseline applied to only a handful of AZD1222 recipients.

Using immunoSEQ multiplex PCR, the repertoire was profiled, and TCRdb retains in-frame clones only, with some absent. Counted here are 130,000 to 150,000 clones, roughly nine tenths occurring once; the ten biggest clones make up 5% to 5.5%. This CDR3 contains 18 residues. Germline V gene sequence: CDR1 LNHNV, CDR2 YYDKDF (reference sequence). The junction had 21 bases not matched to a gene; V was cut back by 5 bases and J by 9 bases. Regarding this clone: Antigen specificity is unknown.

The sequence came from an adult in good health. V is TRBV15 and J is TRBJ2-1, with 8 nucleotides matching TRBD2. The sequencing used peripheral blood, collected on day 0 of AZD1222 vaccination. The CDR3 bases are TGTGCCACCAGCCCACGGGTTAGCGGGAATCGAGGTGGGGGTGAGCAGTTCTTC. Amino acids: CATSPRVSGNRGGGEQFF.